Shown below are 32 T cell receptor beta chains from a single sample sequenced in a study of CD8 T cells in ankylosing spondylitis. In TCRdb, the 5' RACE reads were re-called with MiXCR into one record per CDR3 protein. The repertoire holds about 8,600 distinct CDR3 sequences, 3% to 4% seen once, with less than 11% in the top ten. Sequences were obtained from blood, either unsorted or a sorted T cell fraction (not recorded which). Every receptor here comes from a female donor with ankylosing spondylitis or in good health (not recorded which).

This clonotype was seen repeatedly, ten times or more. The rearrangement links TRBV9 to TRBJ2-2; D is uncertain. This CDR3 region has 12 residues. Germline CDR1 and CDR2: SGDLS and YYNGEE. Trimming left V 1 base short and J 3 bases short, with 1 base between. The CDR3 protein is CASSVYTGELFF. DNA of the CDR3: TGTGCCAGCAGCGTATACACCGGGGAGCTGTTTTTT.

By share, this clonotype ranks as hyperexpanded. The CDR3 DNA reads TGTGCCAGCAGCGACCAAAAGGAGAATGAAAAACTGTTTTTT. Residues: CASSDQKENEKLFF. This chain uses TRBV9 with TRBJ1-4; D not resolved. The CDR3 is made up of 14 amino acids. Looked up from germline, CDR1 is SGDLS and CDR2 is YYNGEE. V was cut by 3 bases and J by 5 bases, with 11 bases left in between. Using reference TRBV9 and TRBJ1-4 for the parts outside the CDR3, the full variable domain is DSGVTQTPKHLITATGQRVTLRCSPRSGDLSVYWYQQSLDQGLQFLIQYYNGEERAKGNILERFSAQQFPDLHSELNLSSLELGDSALYFCASSDQKENEKLFFGSGTQLSVL.

This clonotype was observed many times. The rearrangement joins TRBV9 to TRBJ1-3, with D perhaps TRBD1 (6 bases). CDR1 and CDR2 from the germline V gene are SGDLS and YYNGEE. V was clipped by 6 bases and J by 1 base, with 14 bases between them. This CDR3 comprises 15 residues. CDR3 nucleotides: TGTGCCAGCAACCCTGGGGGCGCTTCTGGAAACACCATATATTTT. Translation gives CASNPGGASGNTIYF.

The chain employs TRBV9 and TRBJ2-3; TRBD2 agrees at 9 bases. From germline, CDR1 is SGDLS and CDR2 YYNGEE. With 4 bases clipped from V and 4 bases from J, the junction kept 10 bases outside the gene matches. There are 16 residues in the CDR3. This CDR3 is CASSPPQAGGADTQYF. The CDR3 region has the DNA TGTGCCAGCAGCCCCCCTCAGGCGGGGGGGGCAGATACGCAGTATTTT.

In its sample, this clonotype was seen many times. V and J are TRBV9 and TRBJ2-1; D ambiguous. V was pared by 0 bases and J by 5 bases, with 6 bases between. The germline V gene encodes CDR1 SGDLS and CDR2 YYNGEE. The CDR3 is 13 residues long. The CDR3 sequence is CASSVGPNNEQFF. For the CDR3, the DNA is TGTGCCAGCAGCGTAGGACCTAACAATGAGCAGTTCTTC.

This clonotype was observed many times. The chain has TRBV9 and TRBJ1-2, with D unclear. The CDR3 consists of 15 residues. The V gene lost 1 base and the J gene lost 2 bases, with 12 bases spanning the gap. CDR1 is SGDLS, CDR2 YYNGEE, per germline. In DNA form, the CDR3 reads TGTGCCAGCAGCGTAAGTGAAGCGTTCAACTATGGCTACACCTTC. The encoded protein is CASSVSEAFNYGYTF.

By frequency in the sample, this clonotype is medium-sized (0.01 to 0.1%). The genes are TRBV9 and TRBJ2-1, with TRBD1 matching 11 bases. The CDR3 length is 14 residues. V was pared by 6 bases and J by 6 bases, with 5 bases of the junction left unmatched. In germline, CDR1 is SGDLS, CDR2 YYNGEE. CDR3 sequence (DNA): TGTGCCAGCACGTCCGGGACAGGGGGCAATGAGCAGTTCTTC. Translating it yields CASTSGTGGNEQFF.

This clonotype has a count of ten or more. This chain uses TRBV9 with TRBJ2-1; TRBD2 matches at 8 bases. Germline V lookup: CDR1 SGDLS, CDR2 YYNGEE. V was clipped by 0 bases and J by 5 bases; unmatched bases: 1. CDR3 length: 14 residues. The chain's CDR3 is CASSVAGGHNEQFF. The CDR3 DNA follows: TGTGCCAGCAGCGTAGCGGGGGGGCACAATGAGCAGTTCTTC.

This clonotype is deemed medium-sized. This chain links TRBV9 with TRBJ1-1; possibly TRBD1 for D (5 bases). Trimming cost V 0 bases and J 2 bases, with 11 bases left between them. Germline V gives CDR1 SGDLS, CDR2 YYNGEE. CDR3 length: 15 residues. CDR3: CASSVVGDPNTEAFF. CDR3 coding DNA: TGTGCCAGCAGCGTAGTGGGGGACCCCAACACTGAAGCTTTCTTT.

The sample holds many counts of this clonotype. CDR3 nucleotides: TGTGCCAGCAGCGTAGAGGGAAGATCCTACGAGCAGTACTTC. Residues: CASSVEGRSYEQYF. This chain connects TRBV9 to TRBJ2-7; D ambiguous. CDR1 SGDLS and CDR2 YYNGEE come from the germline V gene. The V end lost 0 bases, the J end lost 1 base, and 8 bases lay between the germline ends. The CDR3 loop spans 14 amino acids.

This clonotype came up many times. The V and J genes are TRBV9 and TRBJ2-1, with 10 bases lining up with TRBD1. Unmatched junction bases numbered 3, after V lost 0 bases and J lost 3 bases. Germline CDR1 is SGDLS and CDR2 is YYNGEE. The length of the CDR3 is 16 residues. As DNA, the CDR3 is TGTGCCAGCAGCGTAGAGGGGACAGGGGACTACAATGAGCAGTTCTTC. It yields the protein CASSVEGTGDYNEQFF.

Sample share makes this clonotype medium-sized. The CDR3 spells CASSLTGGSYEQYF. The DNA for the CDR3 is TGTGCCAGCAGCCTGACAGGGGGTTCCTACGAGCAGTACTTC. The J gene is TRBJ2-7, the V gene TRBV9, with 9 bases fitting TRBD1. The CDR3 extends over 14 amino acids. Germline CDR1 SGDLS, CDR2 YYNGEE. Unmatched junction bases numbered 3, after V lost 4 bases and J lost 1 base. The full variable domain, completed using reference TRBV9 and TRBJ2-7, is DSGVTQTPKHLITATGQRVTLRCSPRSGDLSVYWYQQSLDQGLQFLIQYYNGEERAKGNILERFSAQQFPDLHSELNLSSLELGDSALYFCASSLTGGSYEQYFGPGTRLTVT.

This clonotype has a count of ten or more. This sequence joins TRBV9 and TRBJ2-3; D remains ambiguous. Trimming stripped 0 bases from V and 4 bases from J, with 15 bases between. CDR3 length equals 16 residues. Germline CDR1 reads SGDLS; CDR2 reads YYNGEE. CDR3 region: CASSVGRDTLPDTQYF. Written as DNA, the CDR3 is TGTGCCAGCAGCGTAGGAAGGGATACCCTCCCAGATACGCAGTATTTT.

This clonotype is categorized as medium-sized. This chain links TRBV9 with TRBJ1-3; D gene ambiguous. V was clipped by 2 bases and J by 0 bases, with 9 bases between them. The CDR3 is 15 residues long. The germline V gene encodes CDR1 SGDLS and CDR2 YYNGEE. In nucleotides, the CDR3 is TGTGCCAGCAGCGTTAATGGCGCCTCTGGAAACACCATATATTTT. Translation gives CASSVNGASGNTIYF.

This clonotype was found many times. The chain links TRBV9 to TRBJ2-1; possibly TRBD1 for D (5 bases). The CDR3 runs to 17 residues. The germline CDR1 and CDR2 sequences are SGDLS and YYNGEE. V lost 2 bases, J lost 0 bases, and 15 bases lay in between. Here the CDR3 reads CASSVAGSRSSYNEQFF. The DNA for the CDR3 is TGTGCCAGCAGCGTGGCAGGGTCCAGGAGCTCCTACAATGAGCAGTTCTTC.

This chain uses TRBV9 with TRBJ2-1; D not certain. V dropped 2 bases and J dropped 6 bases, with 15 bases sitting between them. Germline V CDR1 and CDR2: SGDLS, YYNGEE. CDR3 length equals 15 residues. CDR3 sequence (DNA): TGTGCCAGCAGCGTGGGCTACCCTATTACCAATGAGCAGTTCTTC. Translation gives CASSVGYPITNEQFF. Full variable domain (remainder filled in from reference TRBV9 and TRBJ2-1): DSGVTQTPKHLITATGQRVTLRCSPRSGDLSVYWYQQSLDQGLQFLIQYYNGEERAKGNILERFSAQQFPDLHSELNLSSLELGDSALYFCASSVGYPITNEQFFGPGTRLTVL.

This clonotype showed up just a few times. The chain uses TRBV9 and TRBJ1-1, with 10 bases aligning to TRBD1. The V segment lost 2 bases and the J segment 4 bases; nucleotides outside the gene matches: 11. The CDR3 consists of 17 residues. Germline V gene sequence: CDR1 SGDLS, CDR2 YYNGEE. The CDR3 here is CASSVTGTGVRGTEAFF. The DNA for the CDR3 is TGTGCCAGCAGCGTTACCGGGACAGGGGTTAGGGGCACTGAAGCTTTCTTT. Full variable domain (outside the CDR3, taken from reference TRBV9 and TRBJ1-1): DSGVTQTPKHLITATGQRVTLRCSPRSGDLSVYWYQQSLDQGLQFLIQYYNGEERAKGNILERFSAQQFPDLHSELNLSSLELGDSALYFCASSVTGTGVRGTEAFFGQGTRLTVV.

This clonotype was recorded at least ten times. This chain uses TRBV9 with TRBJ1-1, with D uncertain. CDR1 is SGDLS, CDR2 YYNGEE, per germline. Trimming left V 4 bases short and J 0 bases short, with 7 bases between. The CDR3 has 13 residues. CDR3 coding DNA: TGTGCCAGCAGCATCGGGTTGAACACTGAAGCTTTCTTT. Translating it yields CASSIGLNTEAFF.

This clonotype is medium-sized (0.01 to 0.1%) within its sample. V usage is TRBV9 and J usage is TRBJ1-2; TRBD1 matches 7 bases. V shed 6 bases, J shed 3 bases, and the junction held 5 bases outside the gene matches. This CDR3 region has 13 residues. Per the germline V gene, CDR1 is SGDLS and CDR2 is YYNGEE. The CDR3 nucleotides are TGTGCCAGCAAGGGGGACAGTTACTATGGCTACACCTTC. This encodes CASKGDSYYGYTF.

This clonotype was observed many times. This rearrangement joins TRBV9 to TRBJ2-3; TRBD1 aligns across 11 bases. Germline V lookup: CDR1 SGDLS, CDR2 YYNGEE. The CDR3 extends over 17 amino acids. The V and J ends lost 2 bases and 1 base, in that order; junction bases with no gene match: 6. The CDR3 loop reads CASSVRTGGWGTDTQYF. CDR3 DNA: TGTGCCAGCAGCGTGCGGACAGGGGGCTGGGGCACAGATACGCAGTATTTT. Full variable domain (outside the CDR3, taken from reference TRBV9 and TRBJ2-3): DSGVTQTPKHLITATGQRVTLRCSPRSGDLSVYWYQQSLDQGLQFLIQYYNGEERAKGNILERFSAQQFPDLHSELNLSSLELGDSALYFCASSVRTGGWGTDTQYFGPGTRLTVL.

This clonotype has a handful of counts. This chain uses TRBV9 with TRBJ1-2, with D tentatively TRBD1 (6 bases). Looked up from germline, CDR1 is SGDLS and CDR2 is YYNGEE. V shed 0 bases and J shed 9 bases, with 12 bases lying between them. CDR3 length equals 13 residues. CDR3 bases: TGTGCCAGCAGCGTAGGGACAGCAGCGAGCTACACCTTC. Protein: CASSVGTAASYTF.

This clonotype was detected ten times or more. The chain couples TRBV9 to TRBJ2-1, with D perhaps assigned TRBD1 or TRBD2 (6 bases each). The ends were cut back, 0 bases at V and 12 bases at J, with 19 bases in the middle. Looked up from germline, CDR1 is SGDLS and CDR2 is YYNGEE. The CDR3 consists of 15 residues. The CDR3: CASSVGLGGTLGQFF. The CDR3 bases are TGTGCCAGCAGCGTAGGCCTTGGGGGGACACTAGGGCAGTTCTTC.

Sample share makes this clonotype medium-sized. The V call is TRBV9, the J call TRBJ1-4; maybe TRBD1 (5 bases). CDR1 SGDLS and CDR2 YYNGEE come from the germline V gene. The germline V and J ends were trimmed by 5 bases and 3 bases, with 17 bases remaining between them. CDR3 length equals 16 residues. The CDR3 DNA follows: TGTGCCAGCAGTTCCGGGGCAAACGGGGCTAATGAAAAACTGTTTTTT. As protein: CASSSGANGANEKLFF.

This clonotype was counted ten times or more. For the CDR3, the DNA is TGTGCCAGCAGCGCTTCAGGGGTTTTCGATGAGCAGTTCTTC. This translates into CASSASGVFDEQFF. J is TRBJ2-1 and V is TRBV9; tentative D call: TRBD1 (6 bases). The germline gives CDR1 SGDLS, CDR2 YYNGEE. This CDR3 region has 14 residues. Trimming took 3 bases from V and 8 from J, leaving 15 bases between them.

This clonotype appeared many times. The genes are TRBV9 and TRBJ2-1; perhaps TRBD2 as D (6 bases). Germline lookup yields CDR1 SGDLS and CDR2 YYNGEE. The germline V and J ends were trimmed by 0 bases and 3 bases, with 13 bases remaining between them. The CDR3 totals 16 residues. This CDR3 reads CASSVAGAGLYNEQFF. Written as DNA, the CDR3 is TGTGCCAGCAGCGTAGCGGGAGCGGGTCTCTACAATGAGCAGTTCTTC.

This clonotype appeared many times. V gene TRBV9 combines with J gene TRBJ2-5, with 11 bases fitting TRBD2. The V and J ends lost 2 bases and 2 bases, in that order; junction bases with no gene match: 2. From germline, CDR1 is SGDLS and CDR2 YYNGEE. The CDR3 spans 15 residues. In DNA, the CDR3 is TGTGCCAGCAGCGTGGGACTAGCGGTACAAGAGACCCAGTACTTC. This gives the protein CASSVGLAVQETQYF.

There are many counts of this clonotype. The chain carries TRBV9 and TRBJ2-7, with 8 bases that match TRBD1. V was pared by 4 bases and J by 2 bases, with 5 bases of the junction left unmatched. The CDR3 runs to 14 residues. CDR1 and CDR2 from the germline V gene are SGDLS and YYNGEE. The CDR3 is CASSTGTGTYEQYF. DNA for the CDR3: TGTGCCAGCAGCACAGGGACAGGAACCTACGAGCAGTACTTC.

This clonotype was detected many times. The chain joins TRBV9 to TRBJ2-7, with 10 bases lining up with TRBD1. Trimming cost V 3 bases and J 5 bases; bases outside gene matches: 5. CDR3 length equals 14 residues. The germline V gene has CDR1 SGDLS and CDR2 YYNGEE. The CDR3 here is CASSGPGQGHEQYF. CDR3 nucleotide sequence: TGTGCCAGCAGCGGCCCGGGACAGGGGCACGAGCAGTACTTC.

In its sample, this clonotype was seen many times. The J gene is TRBJ2-7, the V gene TRBV9; 8 bases map to TRBD2. With V trimmed by 4 bases and J by 0 bases, 6 bases remained unmatched. The CDR3 is made up of 15 amino acids. Per germline, CDR1 SGDLS and CDR2 YYNGEE. The CDR3 here is CASSKTSGFSYEQYF. The CDR3 DNA is TGTGCCAGCAGCAAAACTAGCGGTTTCTCCTACGAGCAGTACTTC.

By its share, this clonotype is medium-sized. V usage is TRBV9 and J usage is TRBJ1-1; a weak D match, TRBD1 (6 bases). The CDR3 contains 16 residues. Trimming cost V 0 bases and J 0 bases, with 12 bases left between them. Looked up from germline, CDR1 is SGDLS and CDR2 is YYNGEE. The CDR3 DNA is TGTGCCAGCAGCGTAGACTGGGACACTCTGAACACTGAAGCTTTCTTT. Translating it yields CASSVDWDTLNTEAFF.

This clonotype showed up many times. This chain uses TRBV9 with TRBJ1-4; D gene uncertain. Deletions cut 0 bases from V and 0 bases from J, with 6 bases between. Germline values: CDR1 SGDLS, CDR2 YYNGEE. The CDR3 is 15 residues long. CDR3 in DNA: TGTGCCAGCAGCGTAGGAGGAACAACTAATGAAAAACTGTTTTTT. This gives the protein CASSVGGTTNEKLFF.

Ten or more counts support this clonotype. The rearrangement joins TRBV9 to TRBJ2-7, with D possibly being TRBD2 (6 bases). The germline V gene encodes CDR1 SGDLS and CDR2 YYNGEE. CDR3 size: 14 residues. Trimming left V 0 bases short and J 3 bases short, with 10 bases between. CDR3 coding DNA: TGTGCCAGCAGCGTAGGCGGGGTTAACTACGAGCAGTACTTC. Protein sequence: CASSVGGVNYEQYF. The full variable domain, in which reference TRBV9 and TRBJ2-7 provide the parts outside the CDR3, is DSGVTQTPKHLITATGQRVTLRCSPRSGDLSVYWYQQSLDQGLQFLIQYYNGEERAKGNILERFSAQQFPDLHSELNLSSLELGDSALYFCASSVGGVNYEQYFGPGTRLTVT.